This T cell receptor beta chain derives from a study of T cell responses to AZD1222 COVID-19 vaccine. General study findings and limits: It should be noted that donors were predominantly white British and more often female, and clonal diversity was possibly underestimated.

The V end was cut by 0 bases, the J end by 4 bases, with 3 bases between. CDR1 and CDR2 (germline): LNHNV, YYDKDF (reference sequence). This CDR3 is built from 12 residues. The repertoire was sequenced with immunoSEQ multiplex PCR; TCRdb's copy has only in-frame clones and lacks some. The data hold about 110,000 clones, with around 90% observed a single time. On this clone itself: Its matching antigen is unknown.

The specimen comprised peripheral blood, sampled 28 days after the second AZD1222 dose. This rearrangement joins TRBV15 to TRBJ1-1; D gene unclear. The clonotype originates from an adult who received the AZD1222 COVID-19 vaccine. As DNA, the CDR3 is TGTGCCACCAGCAGAGATCCCACTGAAGCTTTCTTT. Its translation: CATSRDPTEAFF. The whole variable domain, remainder taken from reference TRBV15 and TRBJ1-1, is DAMVIQNPRYQVTQFGKPVTLSCSQTLNHNVMYWYQQKSSQAPKLLFHYYDKDFNNEADTPDNFQSRRPNTSFCFLDIRSPGLGDTAMYLCATSRDPTEAFFGQGTRLTVV.